Listed below are T cell receptor beta chains from one sample, sequenced in a study of cytomegalovirus exposure and HLA in healthy donors. Profiling relied on immunoSEQ multiplex PCR, and the TCRdb table lists in-frame clones only, not all of them. The sample lists under 200,000 clones, roughly 80% seen once, with 1.7% in the top ten. Specimen: PBMCs. The receptors come from a woman aged 18 to 35 in good health and CMV-seronegative. Each CDR3 is given with its conserved first and last residue. D genes are given only for firm matches. Rows may omit the clone size; those that give it use once, few, many or a size class.

V: TRBV30; J: TRBJ1-2; size: .; D: .; CDR3: CAWSTTENYGYTF; DNA: TGTGCCTGGAGTACGACAGAAAACTATGGCTACACCTTC
V: TRBV6-5; J: TRBJ1-1; size: .; D: .; CDR3: CASSPNYEAFF; DNA: TGTGCCAGCAGCCCTAATTATGAAGCTTTCTTT
V: TRBV4-2; J: TRBJ2-1; size: .; D: .; CDR3: CASSFDSKNEQFF; DNA: TGTGCCAGCAGTTTCGACTCGAAAAATGAGCAGTTCTTC
V: TRBV10-2; J: TRBJ1-3; size: .; D: .; CDR3: CASSLGLSGNTIYF; DNA: TGCGCCAGCAGTTTAGGACTTTCTGGAAACACCATATATTTT
V: TRBV1; J: TRBJ2-5; size: once; D: .; CDR3: CTRAAGGGETQYF; DNA: TGCACCAGGGCAGCCGGGGGGGGAGAGACCCAGTACTTC
V: TRBV7-9; J: TRBJ2-3; size: .; D: TRBD1; CDR3: CASSLGTGAGDTQYF; DNA: TGTGCCAGCAGCTTAGGGACAGGGGCCGGAGATACGCAGTATTTT
V: TRBV28; J: TRBJ1-1; size: .; D: .; CDR3: CASSRPDSYNTEAFF; DNA: TGTGCCAGCAGTCGCCCGGACAGCTATAACACTGAAGCTTTCTTT
V: TRBV7-2; J: TRBJ1-2; size: .; D: .; CDR3: CASSLVVRVNPNYGYTF; DNA: TGTGCCAGCAGCTTAGTGGTCCGGGTCAACCCCAACTATGGCTACACCTTC
V: TRBV2; J: TRBJ2-3; size: .; D: .; CDR3: CASVSARRTRSPDTQYF; DNA: TGTGCCAGCGTATCTGCAAGAAGGACTCGCTCTCCGGATACGCAGTATTTT
V: TRBV28; J: TRBJ2-7; size: .; D: .; CDR3: CASSSTVTPYEQYF; DNA: TGTGCCAGCAGTTCTACAGTTACCCCCTACGAGCAGTACTTC
V: TRBV13; J: TRBJ2-3; size: .; D: TRBD2; CDR3: CASSLRTSGYTDTQYF; DNA: TGTGCCAGCAGCTTGAGGACTAGCGGGTACACAGATACGCAGTATTTT
V: TRBV2; J: TRBJ1-1; size: few; D: TRBD1; CDR3: CASRAGQGHEAFF; DNA: TGTGCCAGCAGGGCGGGACAGGGGCATGAAGCTTTCTTT
V: TRBV27; J: TRBJ2-1; size: .; D: TRBD2; CDR3: CASRGTSGSEQFF; DNA: TGTGCCAGCAGAGGGACTAGCGGAAGTGAGCAGTTCTTC
V: TRBV30; J: TRBJ1-1; size: once; D: TRBD1; CDR3: CASSLATGHTEAFF; DNA: TGTGCCTCGTCCCTCGCGACAGGGCACACTGAAGCTTTCTTT
V: TRBV4-3; J: TRBJ2-7; size: many; D: TRBD2; CDR3: CASSLSGRAAKGEQYF; DNA: TGCGCCAGCAGCCTTAGCGGGAGGGCCGCCAAGGGGGAGCAGTACTTC
V: TRBV5-6; J: TRBJ2-6; size: few; D: .; CDR3: CASSFRGSGANVLTF; DNA: TGTGCCAGCAGCTTTAGGGGATCTGGGGCCAACGTCCTGACTTTC
V: TRBV27; J: TRBJ2-7; size: .; D: .; CDR3: CASRRSYEQYF; DNA: TGTGCCAGCAGACGGTCCTACGAGCAGTACTTC
V: TRBV28; J: TRBJ2-1; size: .; D: TRBD2; CDR3: CASSPPDGAGLVGDEQFF; DNA: TGTGCCAGCAGTCCCCCAGATGGGGCGGGACTAGTGGGGGATGAGCAGTTCTTC
V: TRBV6-6; J: TRBJ1-3; size: .; D: TRBD1; CDR3: CASSYAETGAGNTIYF; DNA: TGTGCCAGCAGTTACGCCGAGACAGGGGCTGGAAACACCATATATTTT
V: TRBV4-2; J: TRBJ2-7; size: .; D: TRBD2; CDR3: CASSQDSSGRGSYEQYF; DNA: TGTGCCAGCAGCCAAGATTCAAGCGGGAGGGGGTCCTACGAGCAGTACTTC
V: TRBV19; J: TRBJ1-1; size: .; D: .; CDR3: CASRPATARAGTEAFF; DNA: TGTGCCAGTAGACCCGCGACGGCCCGCGCGGGGACTGAAGCTTTCTTT
V: TRBV5-5; J: TRBJ2-7; size: once; D: .; CDR3: CASSLGAGDSYEQYF; DNA: TGTGCCAGCAGCTTGGGGGCAGGGGACTCCTACGAGCAGTACTTC
V: TRBV9; J: TRBJ2-1; size: few; D: .; CDR3: CASRRTEVGEQFF; DNA: TGTGCCAGCAGAAGGACGGAGGTCGGTGAGCAGTTCTTC
V: TRBV30; J: TRBJ2-3; size: .; D: .; CDR3: CAWSVSWSTQYF; DNA: TGTGCCTGGAGTGTAAGTTGGAGTACGCAGTATTTT
V: TRBV10-3; J: TRBJ1-1; size: .; D: TRBD1; CDR3: CASRVGTGEKLNTEAFF; DNA: TGTGCCAGCCGGGTCGGGACAGGGGAGAAACTGAACACTGAAGCTTTCTTT
V: TRBV10-3; J: TRBJ1-1; size: few; D: .; CDR3: CAISESTTVGGDTEAFF; DNA: TGTGCCATCAGTGAGTCTACGACGGTGGGGGGGGACACTGAAGCTTTCTTT
V: TRBV18; J: TRBJ2-1; size: .; D: TRBD2; CDR3: CASSPQAGTSGPNYNEQFF; DNA: TGTGCCAGCTCACCTCAGGCCGGGACTAGCGGGCCAAACTACAATGAGCAGTTCTTC
V: TRBV5-4; J: TRBJ2-2; size: .; D: TRBD2; CDR3: CASSGGLAGGTGELFF; DNA: TGTGCCAGCAGCGGCGGACTAGCGGGAGGGACCGGGGAGCTGTTTTTT
V: TRBV7-2; J: TRBJ2-7; size: .; D: TRBD2; CDR3: CASSFQSGTTHYEQYF; DNA: TGTGCCAGCAGCTTCCAGAGCGGGACTACCCACTACGAGCAGTACTTC
V: TRBV5-1; J: TRBJ2-3; size: .; D: .; CDR3: CASSLSGQGFNTQYF; DNA: TGCGCCAGCAGCCTTAGCGGCCAGGGCTTTAATACGCAGTATTTT
V: TRBV9; J: TRBJ2-3; size: once; D: .; CDR3: CASSVGGRSTDTQYF; DNA: TGTGCCAGCAGCGTAGGGGGCAGGAGCACAGATACGCAGTATTTT
V: TRBV19; J: TRBJ2-3; size: .; D: TRBD2; CDR3: CASSIGLAGSTDTQYF; DNA: TGTGCCAGTAGTATCGGACTAGCGGGAAGCACAGATACGCAGTATTTT
V: TRBV19; J: TRBJ2-1; size: .; D: TRBD1; CDR3: CASSVTGVNEQFF; DNA: TGTGCCAGTAGTGTCACAGGGGTCAATGAGCAGTTCTTC
V: TRBV5-1; J: TRBJ2-1; size: .; D: TRBD1; CDR3: CASSPDRGKSHEQFF; DNA: TGCGCCAGCAGCCCTGACAGGGGCAAAAGTCATGAGCAGTTCTTC
V: TRBV28; J: TRBJ1-3; size: .; D: .; CDR3: CASRLSRGHGNTIYF; DNA: TGTGCCAGCAGACTATCGAGGGGACATGGAAACACCATATATTTT
V: TRBV7-2; J: TRBJ2-7; size: .; D: .; CDR3: CASSLFGSGVGYEQYF; DNA: TGTGCCAGCAGCTTATTCGGGTCAGGGGTTGGCTACGAGCAGTACTTC
V: TRBV29-1; J: TRBJ2-7; size: .; D: .; CDR3: CSVLSGERYEQYF; DNA: TGCAGCGTTCTATCGGGAGAACGGTACGAGCAGTACTTC
V: TRBV15; J: TRBJ2-5; size: .; D: .; CDR3: CATSGGGRVETQYF; DNA: TGTGCCACCAGCGGAGGAGGCAGGGTAGAGACCCAGTACTTC
V: TRBV9; J: TRBJ1-4; size: .; D: .; CDR3: CASSVGTGSPDEKLFF; DNA: TGTGCCAGCAGCGTAGGAACGGGGAGCCCGGATGAAAAACTGTTTTTT
V: TRBV7-6; J: TRBJ2-5; size: .; D: .; CDR3: CASSGGYGSRGTQYF; DNA: TGTGCCAGCAGCGGGGGGTATGGCAGCCGGGGGACCCAGTACTTC
V: TRBV5-6; J: TRBJ2-7; size: few; D: .; CDR3: CASSPSLAAAGEQYF; DNA: TGTGCCAGCAGCCCATCCCTGGCCGCGGCGGGCGAGCAGTACTTC
V: TRBV6-1; J: TRBJ2-6; size: .; D: .; CDR3: CASSDQAGSGANVLTF; DNA: TGTGCCAGCAGTGATCAGGCCGGCTCTGGGGCCAACGTCCTGACTTTC
V: TRBV28; J: TRBJ1-5; size: .; D: .; CDR3: CASSPPGGLYSNQPQHF; DNA: TGTGCCAGCAGTCCCCCGGGAGGGCTATATAGCAATCAGCCCCAGCATTTT
V: TRBV7-9; J: TRBJ2-3; size: .; D: .; CDR3: CASSLSTDTQYF; DNA: TGTGCCAGCAGCCTAAGCACAGATACGCAGTATTTT
V: TRBV10-3; J: TRBJ1-1; size: .; D: .; CDR3: CAISDIRAEAFF; DNA: TGTGCCATCAGTGATATCCGAGCTGAAGCTTTCTTT
V: TRBV27; J: TRBJ1-5; size: .; D: .; CDR3: CASSFRYYQPQHF; DNA: TGTGCCAGCAGTTTCCGATACTATCAGCCCCAGCATTTT
V: TRBV28; J: TRBJ2-1; size: .; D: .; CDR3: CASRAVVTYNEQFF; DNA: TGTGCCAGCAGGGCGGTGGTCACCTACAATGAGCAGTTCTTC
V: TRBV9; J: TRBJ2-1; size: .; D: TRBD1; CDR3: CASSAGLTGGPYNEQFF; DNA: TGTGCCAGCAGCGCAGGATTGACAGGGGGTCCCTACAATGAGCAGTTCTTC
V: TRBV5-6; J: TRBJ1-1; size: .; D: .; CDR3: CASSPGDTEAFF; DNA: TGTGCCAGCAGCCCGGGGGACACTGAAGCTTTCTTT
V: TRBV19; J: TRBJ2-2; size: .; D: .; CDR3: CASTPDRRRTGELFF; DNA: TGTGCCAGTACCCCCGACCGGAGACGCACCGGGGAGCTGTTTTTT
V: TRBV18; J: TRBJ2-7; size: .; D: .; CDR3: CASSSLRPSIESHEQYF; DNA: TGTGCCAGCTCGTCCCTCCGTCCATCCATAGAGTCCCACGAGCAGTACTTC
V: TRBV4-2; J: TRBJ2-1; size: .; D: TRBD2; CDR3: CASSQLQPGLAGNEQFF; DNA: TGTGCCAGCAGCCAACTCCAACCGGGACTAGCGGGAAATGAGCAGTTCTTC
V: TRBV30; J: TRBJ2-1; size: .; D: .; CDR3: CAWSPAGILSYNEQFF; DNA: TGTGCCTGGAGTCCCGCCGGGATCCTCAGCTACAATGAGCAGTTCTTC
V: TRBV4-2; J: TRBJ2-5; size: .; D: .; CDR3: CASSQDGSWTPQYF; DNA: TGTGCCAGCAGCCAAGATGGGAGTTGGACCCCCCAGTACTTC
V: TRBV25-1; J: TRBJ2-1; size: once; D: .; CDR3: CASSGRRNEQFF; DNA: TGTGCCAGCAGTGGTAGGAGGAATGAGCAGTTCTTC
V: TRBV6-5; J: TRBJ2-3; size: .; D: .; CDR3: CASSYSPGTDTQYF; DNA: TGTGCCAGCAGTTACTCTCCAGGGACAGATACGCAGTATTTT
V: TRBV5-6; J: TRBJ2-2; size: .; D: .; CDR3: CASSYHLSGELFF; DNA: TGTGCCAGCAGCTACCACTTAAGCGGGGAGCTGTTTTTT
V: TRBV27; J: TRBJ2-2; size: .; D: TRBD2; CDR3: CASSLRRERTGELFF; DNA: TGTGCCAGCAGTTTAAGGCGGGAGAGGACCGGGGAGCTGTTTTTT